The present entry profiles one TCR beta chain with its context. This CDR3 comprises 14 residues. Germline CDR1 is DFQATT and CDR2 is SNEGSKA (reference sequence). V gave up 1 base and J gave up 4 bases, with 14 bases separating them. TCR beta CDR3 regions were amplified from RNA transcripts. In the first-round RT-PCR of the TCR CDR3, the HTBI primer set was used. Each CDR3 protein is one row after TCRdb ran MiXCR on the multiplex PCR reads. The sample has about 210,000 distinct CDR3 sequences; about a sixth are singletons. This entry is derived from a study of T cells in Graves' hyperthyroidism and ophthalmopathy.

The clonotype originates from a man aged 50 to 60 with Graves' hyperthyroidism. This rearrangement joins TRBV20-1 to TRBJ2-7; D gene uncertain. Material: blood. The CDR3 sequence is CSARGLVDRYEQYF. In DNA form, the CDR3 reads TGCAGTGCTAGAGGGCTAGTGGATCGTTACGAGCAGTACTTC.